The rows below give T cell receptor beta chains drawn from one sample of a study of T cells after yellow fever vaccination. TCRdb reprocessed the 5' RACE reads with MiXCR, giving one entry per CDR3 protein. The sample has 500,000 to 650,000 distinct CDR3 sequences, approximately 12% seen once. The material sequenced was PBMCs, taken on the day of the yellow fever booster vaccination. The receptors were sampled from a man younger than 40 who received the YFV17D yellow fever vaccine. The conserved cysteine and the conserved F or W are not part of the CDR3 here.

j_gene | v_gene | CDR3aa
TRBJ2-7 | TRBV2 | ASGGLLDREQY
TRBJ2-7 | TRBV30 | ACGRANEQY
TRBJ2-7 | TRBV20-1 | SARADSGNHEQY
TRBJ2-7 | TRBV7-9 | ASGNYEQY
TRBJ1-5 | TRBV12-3/TRBV12-4 | ASSLGGQPQH
TRBJ2-3 | TRBV4-3 | ASSDAGARDPQY
TRBJ1-6 | TRBV12-3/TRBV12-4 | ASRDLNNSPLH
TRBJ2-7 | TRBV18 | ASSPGTTREQY
TRBJ1-5 | TRBV7-2 | ASSLDFQPQH
TRBJ2-7 | TRBV27 | ASTGGGRLAEQY
TRBJ2-4 | TRBV7-2 | ASSYWTSGSSKNIQY
TRBJ2-1 | TRBV30 | AWSPQRATEQF
TRBJ2-1 | TRBV10-3 | AISESRGRPVNEQF
TRBJ2-7 | TRBV7-6 | ASSPGGTGNPNYEQY
TRBJ1-5 | TRBV13 | ASSFVNQPQH
TRBJ2-6 | TRBV27 | ASSPLPLSGANVLT
TRBJ2-2 | TRBV28 | ASSLGLFFPANTGELF
TRBJ1-1 | TRBV7-2 | ASSRPGPEAF
TRBJ1-2 | TRBV24-1 | ATSDLPGVGYT
TRBJ1-5 | TRBV6-2/TRBV6-3 | ASQGRNQPQH
TRBJ1-2 | TRBV19 | ASSESAGGAGGYT
TRBJ2-7 | TRBV29-1 | SVRGDGYEQY
TRBJ1-4 | TRBV7-2 | ASSLAFRGGRAEKLF
TRBJ2-1 | TRBV5-1 | ASSALTRDRFNEQF
TRBJ1-2 | TRBV11-2 | ASSPTWDSRNYGYT
TRBJ2-1 | TRBV20-1 | SARVEPGQGRWEQF
TRBJ2-7 | TRBV6-6 | ASRQSIYEQY
TRBJ2-3 | TRBV20-1 | SARDLGAGARATDTQY
TRBJ2-7 | TRBV7-2 | ASSLGAGTSGYEQY
TRBJ1-1 | TRBV7-8 | ASSGGVGVGSMNTEAF
TRBJ2-3 | TRBV2 | ASSGTSRDTQY
TRBJ2-1 | TRBV7-2 | ASSGSGRAYNEQF
TRBJ1-6 | TRBV7-8 | ASSLGQAGSPLH
TRBJ2-2 | TRBV5-1 | ASSSLTTGNTGELF
TRBJ2-2 | TRBV20-1 | SALRGGRAGELF